The rows below give T cell receptor beta chains drawn from one sample of a study of T cells after yellow fever vaccination. TCRdb reprocessed the 5' RACE reads with MiXCR, giving one entry per CDR3 protein. The sample has approximately 260,000 distinct CDR3 sequences, about 5% seen once. The sample was CD4+ T cells sorted from PBMCs, taken on the day of the yellow fever booster vaccination. The receptors were sampled from a man aged 18 to 35 who received the YFV17D yellow fever vaccine. Each CDR3 is given with its conserved first and last residue. D genes are given only for firm matches. Size values are once, few and many counts, or a class for expanded clones, and some rows have none.

CDR3 protein: CASSFRGISYNEQFF
CDR3 DNA: TGTGCCAGCAGCTTTCGAGGCATCTCCTACAATGAGCAGTTCTTC
J gene: TRBJ2-1
clone size: many
D gene: .
V gene: TRBV5-8

CDR3 protein: CSARTGQGLLSNSPLHF
CDR3 DNA: TGCAGTGCTAGGACGGGACAGGGTCTCCTTTCCAATTCACCCCTCCACTTT
J gene: TRBJ1-6
clone size: .
D gene: TRBD1
V gene: TRBV20-1

CDR3 protein: CASSLGGLDSYEQYF
CDR3 DNA: TGTGCCAGCAGCTTAGGTGGGCTAGACTCCTACGAGCAGTACTTC
J gene: TRBJ2-7
clone size: many
D gene: .
V gene: TRBV7-9

CDR3 protein: CASSFRSGGQTDTQYF
CDR3 DNA: TGTGCCAGCAGCTTCAGAAGCGGGGGGCAGACAGATACGCAGTATTTT
J gene: TRBJ2-3
clone size: .
D gene: TRBD2
V gene: TRBV5-4

CDR3 protein: CASSRTDNTGELFF
CDR3 DNA: TGTGCCAGCAGCCGGACTGACAACACCGGGGAGCTGTTTTTT
J gene: TRBJ2-2
clone size: few
D gene: .
V gene: TRBV7-3

CDR3 protein: CSARTGGLYGYTF
CDR3 DNA: TGCAGTGCTAGGACAGGGGGCTTGTATGGCTACACCTTC
J gene: TRBJ1-2
clone size: few
D gene: TRBD1
V gene: TRBV20-1

CDR3 protein: CASSLVAGNEQFF
CDR3 DNA: TGTGCCAGCAGCTTAGTTGCGGGGAATGAGCAGTTCTTC
J gene: TRBJ2-1
clone size: few
D gene: .
V gene: TRBV7-8

CDR3 protein: CASTQNILRWEAFF
CDR3 DNA: TGTGCCAGTACCCAGAACATACTAAGATGGGAAGCTTTCTTT
J gene: TRBJ1-1
clone size: few
D gene: .
V gene: TRBV19

CDR3 protein: CARGQAYYEQYF
CDR3 DNA: TGTGCCCGCGGACAGGCGTATTACGAGCAGTACTTC
J gene: TRBJ2-7
clone size: few
D gene: TRBD1
V gene: TRBV2

CDR3 protein: CASSQRGGADTQYF
CDR3 DNA: TGTGCCAGCAGCCAACGGGGGGGCGCAGATACGCAGTATTTT
J gene: TRBJ2-3
clone size: many
D gene: TRBD2
V gene: TRBV5-6

CDR3 protein: CASSFDREELFF
CDR3 DNA: TGTGCCAGCAGCTTTGACAGGGAAGAGCTGTTTTTT
J gene: TRBJ2-2
clone size: many
D gene: TRBD1
V gene: TRBV11-1

CDR3 protein: CASGSPEVGNTEAFF
CDR3 DNA: TGCGCCAGCGGTTCCCCGGAAGTGGGGAACACTGAAGCTTTCTTT
J gene: TRBJ1-1
clone size: many
D gene: .
V gene: TRBV5-1

CDR3 protein: CASRSGGAVNEQFF
CDR3 DNA: TGTGCCAGTCGAAGCGGGGGGGCCGTCAATGAGCAGTTCTTC
J gene: TRBJ2-1
clone size: many
D gene: TRBD2
V gene: TRBV6-5

CDR3 protein: CSARDPRGPGETQYF
CDR3 DNA: TGCAGTGCTAGAGATCCGAGGGGGCCAGGGGAGACCCAGTACTTC
J gene: TRBJ2-5
clone size: many
D gene: TRBD1
V gene: TRBV20-1

CDR3 protein: CASSFRSGVSSTDTQYF
CDR3 DNA: TGTGCCAGCAGCTTCCGATCGGGGGTTTCTAGCACAGATACGCAGTATTTT
J gene: TRBJ2-3
clone size: few
D gene: .
V gene: TRBV13

CDR3 protein: CASSPGQILGELFF
CDR3 DNA: TGTGCCAGCAGCCCCGGACAGATACTCGGGGAGCTGTTTTTT
J gene: TRBJ2-2
clone size: few
D gene: .
V gene: TRBV7-2

CDR3 protein: CASSLGTGQGLSPLHF
CDR3 DNA: TGTGCCAGCAGTTTAGGCACGGGACAGGGGTTATCACCCCTCCACTTT
J gene: TRBJ1-6
clone size: few
D gene: TRBD1
V gene: TRBV28

CDR3 protein: CASSAGREQFF
CDR3 DNA: TGTGCCAGCAGCGCGGGACGGGAGCAGTTCTTC
J gene: TRBJ2-1
clone size: .
D gene: .
V gene: TRBV25-1

CDR3 protein: CATSRDRGNPQPQHF
CDR3 DNA: TGTGCCACCAGCAGAGACAGGGGCAATCCTCAGCCCCAGCATTTT
J gene: TRBJ1-5
clone size: many
D gene: .
V gene: TRBV15

CDR3 protein: CAISESRDRELFF
CDR3 DNA: TGTGCCATCAGTGAGTCGAGGGACAGGGAACTGTTTTTT
J gene: TRBJ1-4
clone size: few
D gene: TRBD1
V gene: TRBV10-3